This T cell receptor beta chain emerged from a study of cytomegalovirus exposure and HLA in healthy donors (dated by TCRdb to 2015 to 2018). A note on the overall study: According to an earlier analysis of a few hundred of the donors, 150 million to 200 million T cells yielded approximately 120 million unique TCR beta sequences and 276 Gb of sequence data. Using immunosequencing, the study profiled T cell repertoires from roughly 650 subjects and related those repertoires to cytomegalovirus serostatus. A later analysis re-examined previously published TCR beta repertoires from just over 650 donors and added high-resolution HLA genotyping to investigate patterns of TCR occurrence. A separate validation cohort of more than 100 different subjects was used in addition to the 666-subject first cohort. A few DR-DQ haplotypes were handled as single units for association and clustering because linkage in the cohort was strong. On average, roughly 250,000 unique TCR beta nucleotide sequences were sequenced per donor among several hundred genotyped donors of the cohort, with roughly 18% of those sequences being non-productive. To predict cytomegalovirus infection status, the study brought together high-throughput TCR immunosequencing, statistical association of individual TCRs with disease status, and machine learning. Of the approximately 370 genotyped donors, 75% to 85% were placed in the genetic ancestry cluster associated with self-reported Caucasian donors. Roughly 300 gigabases of sequencing data and around 80 million unique TCR sequences made up an early release that covered approximately 700 HLA-typed donors. All discovery cohort repertoires had been generated on a single sequencing platform. The study was designed to test whether signatures of past pathogen exposure could be identified by cataloging public T cell receptors. The later analysis used no new phenotypic data to find candidate immune exposures, relying instead on TCR beta sequences and their occurrence across donors. An earlier analysis of a few hundred of the donors applied high-throughput TCR beta sequencing to assess whether each TCR beta V gene segment acted as functional or pseudogenic. Alongside the repertoire data, information on donor age, sex, ethnicity and CMV serostatus was compiled. HLA typing covered class I and class II loci at four-digit resolution. Typing coverage varied by locus: roughly 620-630 donors for A, B, C, DRB1 and DQB1; roughly 520 for DQA1; over 600 for DPA1; under 490 for DPB1. Genome-wide SNP genotypes for about 55% of the roughly 670 donors were used in a later genetic analysis, which treated that subset as a discovery cohort. Beyond this particular receptor, the publication reports: An earlier analysis of approximately 570 of the donors showed that most TCR beta V segments appeared in productive rearrangements either about 90% or about 30% of the time, which broadly matched IMGT annotations. Because counts were too low, seventeen rarely observed V segments, including chromosome 9 orphons, were left out of the earlier analysis of some 600 of the donors. Some IMGT-functional V segments, including TRBV6-2 and TRBV6-3, could not be distinguished by the 87-base-pair reads and were therefore excluded. In the study, 164 TCR beta chains were listed as associated with cytomegalovirus. In a later genetic analysis, fewer N-insertions in productive TCRs were reported among donors in an Asian-associated ancestry cluster than the roughly 700-donor mean. Because some donors lacked HLA typing at each locus, the association tests relied only on the typed subset. A group of highly shared sequence variants was considered likely to be a technical artifact of the sequencing pipeline. A further reported finding was that TCR beta sequences accurately predicted the HLA-A and HLA-B alleles for most subjects in the first cohort. According to the authors, the approach could potentially be generalized to other disease states and immunological phenotypes. Most TCR sequences were observed very rarely across donors, whereas some public TCRs were present in many individuals. Specific HLA alleles were associated with more than 15,000 TCR beta sequences at a false discovery rate of 0.05 in a later analysis. In a later analysis, HLA-associated TCR beta chains showed more clonal expansion and lower generation probabilities than non-associated chains that were equally common. CMV serostatus was the only immune exposure information available for the cohort. Assigning TCR associations to individual alleles was difficult when HLA alleles, especially DR and DQ, strongly co-occurred. In a later analysis, TCR association rates were found to vary across HLA loci, with the most associated TCRs seen for DRB1 alleles and the fewest for HLA-C alleles. The presence/absence analyses assumed that sequencing depth was roughly uniform across donors, and that assumption may not be true. Correlated functional status among segregating V segments might be attributable to linkage disequilibrium, but an unknown experimental factor could not be ruled out. According to a later analysis, parvovirus B19, influenza, CMV and Epstein-Barr virus appeared linked to several top co-occurrence clusters. According to a later analysis, most CMV-associated TCR beta chains appeared to be HLA-restricted, and the HLA associations seemed to be driven largely by CMV exposure. The classifier was reported to diagnose cytomegalovirus status with high specificity and sensitivity in both the original and validation cohorts. A few of the identified cytomegalovirus-associated TCR beta chains were confirmed in vitro to be specific for cytomegalovirus antigens. In a later genetic analysis, a missense DCLRE1C variant was associated with V-gene and J-gene trimming of TCR beta chains, and the association was replicated in an independent cohort. Only TCR beta chains were sequenced in this cohort, and the absence of alpha or paired-chain data limited detectable features.

In total, about 650 healthy bone marrow donors made up the cohort. Cohort members were all nominally healthy when sampled, although unrecorded immune exposures were likely present. The donor tested CMV seropositive and was one of the 289 seropositive cohort members. A peripheral blood sample was provided by each donor, and peripheral blood mononuclear cells were used for TCR beta sequencing. Genomic DNA extraction from the blood cell samples was performed with the Qiagen DNeasy Blood Extraction Kit. The library was obtained by the immunoSEQ multiplex PCR assay. A mixture of 60 forward primers for TCR Vbeta segments and 13 reverse primers for TCR Jbeta segments was used in the multiplex PCR. The CDR3 region of rearranged TCR beta genes was amplified from genomic DNA by a multiplex PCR assay. The amplified TCR beta libraries were sequenced on the Illumina HiSeq System as 87-base-pair reads. Per the original workflow: A later analysis tallied 75 million to 95 million unique TCR beta chains across the 610 or so repertoires, and some 10 million of those chains were shared by two or more donors. Raw reads were error-corrected and collapsed into unique sequences with a nearest-neighbor algorithm that merged closely related sequences to remove PCR and sequencing errors. To assign V, D and J gene segments, CDR3 sequences were aligned to IMGT reference sequences. For a sequence to be retained, a match of at least six nucleotides to both a V gene segment and a J gene segment was required. Rearrangements were called productive when the CDR3 lacked stop codons and stayed in frame with V and J; all others were non-productive. Following IMGT convention, CDR3 was defined as the stretch from the second conserved V-encoded cysteine up to the conserved J-encoded phenylalanine. The earlier analysis of some 540 of the donors excluded any sequence lacking an unambiguous match to a single V gene segment. An earlier analysis of fewer than 650 of the donors classified V segments as functional when productive rearrangements were above 56.7% and as segregating when the standard deviation between donors was above 5%. A statistical classification framework was built to diagnose cytomegalovirus status from the catalog of TCR beta chain sequences. In a later analysis, V and J genes were assigned by comparing TCR nucleotide sequences against IMGT/GENE-DB human TR gene sequences. In a later analysis, CDR3 sequences and most-parsimonious VDJ recombination scenarios were assigned using the TCRdist pipeline. In a later analysis, each TCR beta chain was defined by its CDR3 amino acid sequence together with its V-gene family, and reads without a unique V-gene family were excluded. As a way to deal with suspected cross-contamination and a sequencing artifact, a later analysis dropped 450 to 600 nucleotide sequences that were highly shared and had low generation probability. A later analysis calculated a clonal expansion index for each public chain from normalized within-repertoire ranks of inferred template counts. A later analysis computed generation probabilities with a VDJ recombination model fitted to out-of-frame rearrangements, and checked the results against IGoR. In a later analysis, TCR-TCR, TCR-HLA and TCR-CMV co-occurrence was scored with hypergeometric tests, and a repertoire-size bias correction was applied to TCR pairs. False discovery rates were estimated in a later analysis by permuting HLA or CMV assignments 20 times. In a later analysis, co-occurring TCRs were grouped using DBSCAN, with TCRdist sequence similarity added in when clustering inside HLA-allele-positive subsets. For co-occurrence clustering, repertoires with fewer than 30,000 or more than 120,000 public chains were excluded, along with several repertoires with anomalous nucleotide sharing. TCRdb stores this immuneACCESS table with in-frame sequences only. Part of the clones is absent; in the studies checked, under half of the shortfall reflects unresolved V genes, and no reason is known for the rest. Clone size and the V and J calls come from that table; the DNA yielded D and trimming. For this sample there are roughly 98,000 clones; about two thirds appear just once. Together, the top ten hold around 5% of the sample.

As for this clone: The antigen this receptor binds is unknown. No much larger clonotype is one base removed from it; base qualities were not supplied.

V is pruned by 3 bases and J by 7 bases, leaving 4 bases of the junction without a gene match. The CDR3 spans 14 residues, from the cysteine through the phenylalanine. Only the CDR3 portion is preserved as DNA: 42 bases, with reading frame beginning at the first base. The germline V gene supplies CDR1 MDHEN and CDR2 SYDVKM. The chain uses TRBV28 and TRBJ1-2, and 11 junction bases match TRBD1. Sequenced material: PBMCs. The TCR comes from a woman in her thirties in good health and CMV-seropositive. The CDR3 protein: CASSFGTGGIGYTF. The sequence in DNA is TGTGCCAGCAGTTTTGGGACAGGGGGAATTGGCTACACCTTC.